This TCR beta chain originates from a study of shared clonotypes between healthy human individuals. Germline V gene lookup returns CDR1 SGHTA and CDR2 FQGTGA. V was pared by 5 bases and J by 6 bases, with 16 bases between. This CDR3 region has 15 residues. Assay: immunoSEQ multiplex PCR; the TCRdb copy retains only in-frame clones and omits some. The data show about 2.4 million clones, with roughly nine tenths seen just once and roughly 0.15% held by the top ten. For this clone: Its antigen is currently unknown.

Study-wide results and limits: Memory subsets generally showed lower estimated richness than naive subsets. The researchers took only blood, and tissue repertoires probably look different.

This chain connects TRBV7-3 to TRBJ2-2; perhaps TRBD2 as D (6 bases). The sequencing input was naive CD4+ T cells sorted from blood. Subset described: CD45RA+ positively selected. This receptor was taken from a man younger than 30 in good health. CDR3 sequence reads: CASSPTGVVSGELFF. The CDR3 DNA sequence: TGTGCCAGCAGCCCCACGGGGGTGGTGTCCGGGGAGCTGTTTTTT.